Here is one T cell receptor beta chain with its context. No antigen is known for it. It was autoimmune disease history or systemic immunosuppression that excluded patients. These data come from a study of OX40 agonist ivuxolimab in advanced cancers. Notes on the study in general: Compared with others, partial responders at 0.1-3.0 mg/kg displayed clonal expansion among the lowest. In general, CD8+ T cells held more expanded clones than CD4+ did, on average.

Produced via immunoSEQ multiplex PCR; TCRdb's table is partial and in-frame only. This sample yields some 45,000 clones, of which more than 70% are seen a single time; about 16% belongs to the top ten. The material sequenced was CD4+ or CD8+ T cells sorted from blood, taken in a trial of the OX40 agonist ivuxolimab. This clonotype was sampled from an adult with an advanced solid tumor such as melanoma, head and neck, liver or kidney cancer.

This CDR3 reads CASRLISTSGGLVTYNEQFF. The CDR3 DNA follows: TGTGCCAGCAGGTTAATTTCGACTAGCGGGGGGCTCGTAACCTACAATGAGCAGTTCTTC. The J gene is TRBJ2-1, the V gene TRBV7-6, with 13 bases lining up with TRBD2. V dropped 6 bases and J dropped 2; count of bases not matched to a gene: 16. The CDR3 has 20 residues. Germline V gene sequence: CDR1 SGHVS, CDR2 FNYEAQ. The complete variable domain, with remaining parts taken from reference TRBV7-6 and TRBJ2-1, reads GAGVSQSPRYKVTKRGQDVALRCDPISGHVSLYWYRQALGQGPEFLTYFNYEAQQDKSGLPNDRFSAERPEGSISTLTIQRTEQRDSAMYRCASRLISTSGGLVTYNEQFFGPGTRLTVL.